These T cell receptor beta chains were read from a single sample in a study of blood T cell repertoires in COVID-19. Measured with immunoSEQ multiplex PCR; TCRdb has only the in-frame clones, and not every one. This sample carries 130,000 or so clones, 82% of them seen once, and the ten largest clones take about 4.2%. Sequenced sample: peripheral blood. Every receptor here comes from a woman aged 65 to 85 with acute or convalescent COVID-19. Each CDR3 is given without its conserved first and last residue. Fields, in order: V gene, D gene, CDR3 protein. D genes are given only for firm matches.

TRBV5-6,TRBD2,ASSFELATPEQY
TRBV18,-,ASSPLPGTQETQY
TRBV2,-,ASNTGINTEAF
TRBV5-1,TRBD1,ASSSDRSHTGELF
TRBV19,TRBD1,ASSPWAETGTFYSGNTIY
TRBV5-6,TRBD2,ASTPGLADYEQY
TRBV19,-,ASSIYSGNYGYT
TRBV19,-,ASSNQMNTEAF
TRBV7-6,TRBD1,ASSFTGVGTDTQY
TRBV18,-,ASSPAGDEAF
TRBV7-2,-,ASSLQGTLNTEAF
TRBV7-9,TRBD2,ASSSTRTSGSSEQY
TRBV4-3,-,ASSQGQFGLVGTDTQY
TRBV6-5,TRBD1,ASSYLQGGTEAF
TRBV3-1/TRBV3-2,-,ASSQNRIREAPLH
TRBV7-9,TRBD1,ASSLGNRGRVTGNTIY
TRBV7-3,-,ASSTTVITDTQY
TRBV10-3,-,AISEGQVNTEAF
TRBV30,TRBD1,AWSGQGAPSEKLF
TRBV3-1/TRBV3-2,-,ASSLRGGNEKLF
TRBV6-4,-,ASSDYSYSPEAF
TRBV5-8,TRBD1,ASSFSGQGNTGELF
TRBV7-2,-,ASSHTLGTQVYGYT
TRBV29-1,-,SVDRGLYGYT
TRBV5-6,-,ASSLPGSNYGYT
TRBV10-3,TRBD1,AISKSRDRENTEAF
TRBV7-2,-,ASSPSLAETQY
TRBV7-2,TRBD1,ASSLVLGTGQVDGYT
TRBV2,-,ASSEWRASTGYT
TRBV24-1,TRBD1,ATSDLPGTGVRENSPLH
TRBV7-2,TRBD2,ASSFLERGSTDTQY
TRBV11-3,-,ASSLDAGATEAF
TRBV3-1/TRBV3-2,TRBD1,ASSPGGFADTQY
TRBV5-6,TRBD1,ASSSLDRGTASNQPQH
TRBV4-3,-,ASSILGGNEKLF
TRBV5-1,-,ASSSGGGLNTEAF
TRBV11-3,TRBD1,ASSLEDTGGTEAF
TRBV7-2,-,ASSLFVAGETQY
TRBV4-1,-,ASSLQGAQETQY
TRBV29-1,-,SVGDGVRADTQY
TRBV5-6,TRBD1,ASSLTGEETQY
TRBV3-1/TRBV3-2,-,ASSQGMGMNTEAF
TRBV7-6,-,ASSLERPGRETQY
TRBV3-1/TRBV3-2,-,ASSQWQDQETQY
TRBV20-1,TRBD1,SASETGGKSYEQY
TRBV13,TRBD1,ASSIGDRSYEQY
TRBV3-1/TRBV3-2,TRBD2,ASSLLLAGGIETQY
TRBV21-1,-,ASSNPPIDNTYEQY
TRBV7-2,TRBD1,ASSLAGQGATEAF
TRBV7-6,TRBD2,ASSLGTSGGARETQY
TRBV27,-,ASSLSLPGSLDTQY
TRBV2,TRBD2,ASSELAGSTDTQY
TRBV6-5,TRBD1,ASSRDRGGYT
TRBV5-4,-,ASAISTRVGYNEQF